A selection of T cell receptor beta chains follows, all from one sample in a study of T cells after yellow fever vaccination. MiXCR was run by TCRdb on the 5' RACE reads, yielding one entry per CDR3 protein. The sample shows under 400,000 distinct CDR3 sequences, roughly 11% of them seen only once. Here the sequenced sample was PBMCs, taken on the day of the first yellow fever vaccination. The source of these receptors is a man between 18 and 29 years old who received the YFV17D yellow fever vaccine. Each CDR3 is given with its conserved first and last residue. D genes are given only for firm matches. Size is stated for part of the rows, as once, few or many counts, or as a class when the clone is expanded.

d_call	clone_size	j_call	v_call	cdr3_nt	cdr3_aa
.	many	TRBJ2-5	TRBV5-5	TGTGCCAGCAGCTTGACGACAGTTCAAGAGACCCAGTACTTC	CASSLTTVQETQYF
TRBD2	many	TRBJ2-2	TRBV7-3	TGTGCCAGCAGCCCCCGGGGTCTGACTAGCGGGGCCGGGGAGCTGTTTTTT	CASSPRGLTSGAGELFF
TRBD2	many	TRBJ2-1	TRBV10-3	TGTGCCATCAGGAGGACTAGCGGGGACAATGAGCAGTTCTTC	CAIRRTSGDNEQFF
TRBD1	.	TRBJ2-7	TRBV20-1	TGCAGTGCGAGGACAGGAGTCTCCTACGAGCAGTACTTC	CSARTGVSYEQYF
TRBD2	.	TRBJ2-3	TRBV29-1	TGCAGCGTCCGGGGCGGGGGGCCAGATACGCAGTATTTT	CSVRGGGPDTQYF
.	few	TRBJ2-3	TRBV21-1	TGTGCCAGCAGCAAACAGACTAGCGGAATAGCAGATACGCAGTATTTT	CASSKQTSGIADTQYF
.	few	TRBJ2-1	TRBV9	TGTGCCAGCAGCGACGGGACCACGAGCTCCTACAATGAGCAGTTCTTC	CASSDGTTSSYNEQFF
.	few	TRBJ2-1	TRBV11-2	TGTGCCAGCAGCTTAGATCAGGTGTTATCTTTTTCCTACAATGAGCAGTTCTTC	CASSLDQVLSFSYNEQFF
.	.	TRBJ2-5	TRBV4-1	TGCGCCAGCAGCCAGTACGACAGCGCGGGGGAGACCCAGTACTTC	CASSQYDSAGETQYF
TRBD2	few	TRBJ2-3	TRBV5-4	TGTGCCAGCAGCTTACCCCCCGGGGGGGGGCCTAGCACAGATACGCAGTATTTT	CASSLPPGGGPSTDTQYF
.	.	TRBJ1-6	TRBV4-3	TGCGCCAGCAGCCAAGATTGGGGTTCACCCCTCCACTTT	CASSQDWGSPLHF
TRBD1	.	TRBJ2-6	TRBV18	TGTGCCAGCTCAAGACAGGGGGCGTATGGGGCCAACGTCCTGACTTTC	CASSRQGAYGANVLTF
.	.	TRBJ1-1	TRBV20-1	TGCAGTGCTAGAGGGTTTGGAGGGGGATACACTGAAGCTTTCTTT	CSARGFGGGYTEAFF
.	.	TRBJ1-2	TRBV5-4	TGTGCCAGCAGCTTGGGACAGAGAGAGAGCTACACCTTC	CASSLGQRESYTF
.	few	TRBJ2-3	TRBV6-2/TRBV6-3	TGTGCCAGCAGGCCGGGTCTCACAGATATGCAGTATTTT	CASRPGLTDMQYF
.	.	TRBJ2-7	TRBV25-1	TGTGCCAGCAGTGAAAGTACAGCCTCCTACGAGCAGTACTTC	CASSESTASYEQYF
.	few	TRBJ2-6	TRBV5-1	TGCGCCAGCAGCTTCGTCGGGGCTGGGGCCAACGTCCTGACTTTC	CASSFVGAGANVLTF
.	many	TRBJ2-1	TRBV5-1	TGCGCCAGCAGCTTCGACTATGAGCAGTTCTTC	CASSFDYEQFF
TRBD2	.	TRBJ2-5	TRBV19	TGTGCCAGTAGTACCCGGACTAGCGGGACCCAGTACTTC	CASSTRTSGTQYF
TRBD1	few	TRBJ1-5	TRBV11-2	TGTGCCAGCAGCTTAGACAGGGGGCTGGGGCAGCCCCAGCATTTT	CASSLDRGLGQPQHF
.	many	TRBJ2-1	TRBV19	TGTGCCAGTAGTGGGCAAGCACAGGGTGAGCAGTTCTTC	CASSGQAQGEQFF
.	few	TRBJ1-1	TRBV14	TGTGCCAGCAGCCAAGCAGGGTTCCTAAACACTGAAGCTTTCTTT	CASSQAGFLNTEAFF
.	.	TRBJ1-5	TRBV7-6	TGTGCCAGCAGCTTAGCAGGGCCTCCTCAGCCCCAGCATTTT	CASSLAGPPQPQHF
TRBD1	few	TRBJ2-3	TRBV7-6	TGTGCCAGCAGCTTATATGGGGACAGGGTCGGCACAGATACGCAGTATTTT	CASSLYGDRVGTDTQYF
.	.	TRBJ2-7	TRBV11-2	TGTGCCAGCAGCTTAAGGGATTGGGGACTCTACGAGCAGTACTTC	CASSLRDWGLYEQYF
TRBD2	.	TRBJ2-1	TRBV5-1	TGCGCCAGCAGCGGATATACTAGCGGGGAGTACAATGAGCAGTTCTTC	CASSGYTSGEYNEQFF
TRBD2	.	TRBJ2-5	TRBV9	TGTGCCAGCAGCCCGGGGGGGCACAAGCAACAGTACCAAGAGACCCAGTACTTC	CASSPGGHKQQYQETQYF
.	many	TRBJ1-1	TRBV5-1	TGCGCCAGCTCCATTCCGGGGCGAATGAACACTGAAGCTTTCTTT	CASSIPGRMNTEAFF
.	.	TRBJ1-2	TRBV7-9	TGTGCCAGCAGCCCCGGTGGGATAGCGACCCTCTATGGCTACACCTTC	CASSPGGIATLYGYTF
.	many	TRBJ2-2	TRBV12-3/TRBV12-4	TGTGCCAGCAGCCGGGGGAACACCGGGGAGCTGTTTTTT	CASSRGNTGELFF
TRBD2	.	TRBJ2-5	TRBV7-2	TGTGCCAGCAGCTTAGGTGCTAGCGGGGGTGCCTTCGAGACCCAGTACTTC	CASSLGASGGAFETQYF
.	few	TRBJ1-2	TRBV11-2	TGTGCCAGCAGCACAACCAGGGGCAGGGACTATGGCTACACCTTC	CASSTTRGRDYGYTF
.	.	TRBJ1-1	TRBV29-1	TGCAGCGTTGTAGGGCAGGTGAACACTGAAGCTTTCTTT	CSVVGQVNTEAFF
TRBD2	few	TRBJ2-7	TRBV20-1	TGCAGCGCCCTAGCGGGGGCCTCCTACGAGCAGTACTTC	CSALAGASYEQYF
TRBD1	few	TRBJ2-3	TRBV20-1	TGCAGCGGTGGGGGACAGGGCACAGATACGCAGTATTTT	CSGGGQGTDTQYF
.	.	TRBJ1-3	TRBV6-2/TRBV6-3	TGTGCCAGCAGCCCGGGACGCGTCTCTGGAAACACCATATATTTT	CASSPGRVSGNTIYF
.	few	TRBJ2-3	TRBV5-5	TGTGCCAGCAGCTTGGCCTGGCAGGGCGGAGATACGCAGTATTTT	CASSLAWQGGDTQYF
TRBD2	many	TRBJ2-4	TRBV7-8	TGTGCCAGCAGCTTAGCGCTTGTGGGACTAGCGGGGGGGCGGAACATTCAGTACTTC	CASSLALVGLAGGRNIQYF
TRBD2	few	TRBJ2-5	TRBV5-1	TGCGCCAGCAGCTTGAATCCCGCTCGGGGGGGCCAAGAGACCCAGTACTTC	CASSLNPARGGQETQYF
.	.	TRBJ1-6	TRBV20-1	TGCAGTGCTTCGCCAAGGGGCGCGTATAATTCACCCCTCCACTTT	CSASPRGAYNSPLHF
.	many	TRBJ2-3	TRBV7-2	TGTGCCAGCAGCTTAGCCACACCTAAGGATACGCAGTATTTT	CASSLATPKDTQYF
.	.	TRBJ1-2	TRBV28	TGTGCCAGCAGTGTCTCAGGATCTGGCTACACCTTC	CASSVSGSGYTF
.	many	TRBJ1-5	TRBV2	TGTGCCAGCAGTGACGGGTTGGGTAATCAGCCCCAGCATTTT	CASSDGLGNQPQHF
.	few	TRBJ1-2	TRBV10-3	TGTGCCATCACCGGGAATGGCTATGGCTACACCTTC	CAITGNGYGYTF
.	.	TRBJ1-2	TRBV5-5	TGTGCCAGCACGACTTCGGGGGGCGGCTATGGCTACACCTTC	CASTTSGGGYGYTF
.	.	TRBJ2-7	TRBV5-4	TGTGCCAGCAGCAGAGAAGGGTTTTCCTACGAGCAGTACTTC	CASSREGFSYEQYF
TRBD2	.	TRBJ2-4	TRBV27	TGTGCCAGCAGTCTAGCGGGGGGCCTGGTTCAGTACTTC	CASSLAGGLVQYF
TRBD1	.	TRBJ2-5	TRBV27	TGTGCCAGCAGGAATACCGGGACAGGGGTCGAGACCCAGTACTTC	CASRNTGTGVETQYF
.	few	TRBJ2-3	TRBV7-9	TGTGCCAGCATGACTTCTAGCACAGATACGCAGTATTTT	CASMTSSTDTQYF
.	few	TRBJ1-1	TRBV7-6	TGTGCCAGCAGCACCACAGGGATGAACACTGAAGCTTTCTTT	CASSTTGMNTEAFF
TRBD1	few	TRBJ2-7	TRBV6-5	TGTGCCAGCAGTTACTCGATTGTAGCACAGGGGGTTTCCTACGAGCAGTACTTC	CASSYSIVAQGVSYEQYF
.	.	TRBJ2-7	TRBV6-5	TGTGCCAGCAGTTACAGGGTGGGCTCCTACGAGCAGTACTTC	CASSYRVGSYEQYF
.	.	TRBJ1-2	TRBV20-1	TGCAGTGCTAGCAGTGGGGCGCTGGACTATGGCTACACCTTC	CSASSGALDYGYTF
.	.	TRBJ2-7	TRBV27	TGTGCCAGCAGCCGCAGACAGGATTCCTACGAGCAGTACTTC	CASSRRQDSYEQYF
.	.	TRBJ1-2	TRBV7-8	TGTGCCAGCAGCTTAGGCGGGGCCTATGGCTACACCTTC	CASSLGGAYGYTF